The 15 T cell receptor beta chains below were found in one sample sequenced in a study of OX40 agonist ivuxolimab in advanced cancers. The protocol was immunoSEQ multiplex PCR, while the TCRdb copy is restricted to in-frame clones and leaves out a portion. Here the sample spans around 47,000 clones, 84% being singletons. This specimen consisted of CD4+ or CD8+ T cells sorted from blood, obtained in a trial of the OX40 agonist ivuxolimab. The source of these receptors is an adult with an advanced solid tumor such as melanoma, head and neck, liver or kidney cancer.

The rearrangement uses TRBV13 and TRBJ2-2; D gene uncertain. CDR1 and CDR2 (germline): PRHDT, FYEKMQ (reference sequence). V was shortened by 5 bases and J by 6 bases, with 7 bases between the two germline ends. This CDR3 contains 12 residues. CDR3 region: CASSPRAGELFF. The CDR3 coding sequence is TGTGCCAGCAGCCCACGAGCCGGGGAGCTGTTTTTT.

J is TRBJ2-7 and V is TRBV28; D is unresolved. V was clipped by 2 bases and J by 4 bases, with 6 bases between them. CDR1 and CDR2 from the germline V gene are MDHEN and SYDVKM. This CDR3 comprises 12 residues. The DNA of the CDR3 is TGTGCCAGCAGTTTAGAGGTATACGAGCAGTACTTC. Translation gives CASSLEVYEQYF. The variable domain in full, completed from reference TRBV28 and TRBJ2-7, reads DVKVTQSSRYLVKRTGEKVFLECVQDMDHENMFWYRQDPGLGLRLIYFSYDVKMKEKGDIPEGYSVSREKKERFSLILESASTNQTSMYLCASSLEVYEQYFGPGTRLTVT.

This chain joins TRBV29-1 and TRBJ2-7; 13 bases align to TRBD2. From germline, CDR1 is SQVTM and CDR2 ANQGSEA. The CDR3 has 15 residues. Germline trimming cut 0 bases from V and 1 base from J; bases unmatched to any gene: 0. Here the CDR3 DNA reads TGCAGCGTTGAAGAACTAGCGGGAGGGTCCTACGAGCAGTACTTC. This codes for CSVEELAGGSYEQYF.

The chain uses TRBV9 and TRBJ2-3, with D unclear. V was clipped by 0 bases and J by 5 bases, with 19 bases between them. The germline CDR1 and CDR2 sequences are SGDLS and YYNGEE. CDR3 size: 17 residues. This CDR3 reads CASSVEAGPSLGDTQYF. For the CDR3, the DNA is TGTGCCAGCAGCGTAGAGGCAGGCCCCTCTTTGGGAGATACGCAGTATTTT.

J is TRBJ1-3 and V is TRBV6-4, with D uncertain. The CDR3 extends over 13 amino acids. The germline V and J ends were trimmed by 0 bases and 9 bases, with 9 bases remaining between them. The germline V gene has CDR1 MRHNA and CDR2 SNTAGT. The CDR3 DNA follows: TGTGCCAGCAGTGACTCCCGACGGCTCACCATATATTTT. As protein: CASSDSRRLTIYF.

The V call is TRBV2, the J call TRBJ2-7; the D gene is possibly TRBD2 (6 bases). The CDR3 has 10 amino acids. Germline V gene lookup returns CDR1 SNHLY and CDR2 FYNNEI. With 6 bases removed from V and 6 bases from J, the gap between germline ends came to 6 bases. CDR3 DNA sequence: TGTGCCAGCAGGGGGGGCGAGCAGTACTTC. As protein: CASRGGEQYF. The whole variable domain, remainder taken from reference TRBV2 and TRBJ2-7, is EPEVTQTPSHQVTQMGQEVILRCVPISNHLYFYWYRQILGQKVEFLVSFYNNEISEKSEIFDDQFSVERPDGSNFTLKIRSTKLEDSAMYFCASRGGEQYFGPGTRLTVT.

DNA for the CDR3: TGTGCCAGCAGCATAATACGACAGGGGAGGCGAAAACTGTTTTTT. It encodes CASSIIRQGRRKLFF. The V gene is TRBV21-1, the J gene TRBJ1-4; TRBD1 was called by the table and not checked on the DNA. TRBV21-1 is a listed pseudogene. This CDR3 has 15 amino acids.

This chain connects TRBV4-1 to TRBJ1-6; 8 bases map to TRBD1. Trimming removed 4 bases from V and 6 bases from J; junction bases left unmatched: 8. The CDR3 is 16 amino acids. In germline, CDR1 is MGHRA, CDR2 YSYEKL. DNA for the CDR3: TGCGCCAGCAGCCTCGGACAGGGACCGATTAATTCACCCCTCCACTTT. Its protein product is CASSLGQGPINSPLHF.

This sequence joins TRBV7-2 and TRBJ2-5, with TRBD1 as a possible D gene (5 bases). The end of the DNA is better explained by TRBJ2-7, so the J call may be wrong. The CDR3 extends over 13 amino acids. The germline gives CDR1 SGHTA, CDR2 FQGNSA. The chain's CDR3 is CASSPTGNYEQYF. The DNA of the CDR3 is TGTGCCAGCAGCCCAACAGGAAATTACGAGCAGTACTTC.

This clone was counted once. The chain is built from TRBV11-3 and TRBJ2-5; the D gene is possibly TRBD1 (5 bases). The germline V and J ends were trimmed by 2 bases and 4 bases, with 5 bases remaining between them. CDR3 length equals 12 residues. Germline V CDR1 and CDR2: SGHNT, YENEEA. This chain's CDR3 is CASSLQGETQYF. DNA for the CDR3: TGTGCCAGCAGCTTACAGGGAGAGACCCAGTACTTC.

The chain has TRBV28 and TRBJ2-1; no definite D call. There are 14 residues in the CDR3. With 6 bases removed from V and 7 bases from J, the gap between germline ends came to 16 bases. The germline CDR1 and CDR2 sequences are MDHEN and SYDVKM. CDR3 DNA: TGTGCCAGCAGACTTCCGGGCCCGCGAAATGAGCAGTTCTTC. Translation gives CASRLPGPRNEQFF.

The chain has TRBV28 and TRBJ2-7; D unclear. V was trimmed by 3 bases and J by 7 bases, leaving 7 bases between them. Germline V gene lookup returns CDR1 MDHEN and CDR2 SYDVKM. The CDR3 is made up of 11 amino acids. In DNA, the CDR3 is TGTGCCAGCAGTTTCAGAAGGGAGCAGTACTTC. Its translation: CASSFRREQYF. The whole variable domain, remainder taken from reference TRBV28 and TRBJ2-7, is DVKVTQSSRYLVKRTGEKVFLECVQDMDHENMFWYRQDPGLGLRLIYFSYDVKMKEKGDIPEGYSVSREKKERFSLILESASTNQTSMYLCASSFRREQYFGPGTRLTVT.

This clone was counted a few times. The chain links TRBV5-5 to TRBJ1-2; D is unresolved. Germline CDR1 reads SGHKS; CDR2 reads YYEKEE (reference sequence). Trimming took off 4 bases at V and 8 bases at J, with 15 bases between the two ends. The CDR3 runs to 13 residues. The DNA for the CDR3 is TGTGCCAGCAGCCCGGCGGCAGTTAGCGGCTACACCTTC. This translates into CASSPAAVSGYTF.

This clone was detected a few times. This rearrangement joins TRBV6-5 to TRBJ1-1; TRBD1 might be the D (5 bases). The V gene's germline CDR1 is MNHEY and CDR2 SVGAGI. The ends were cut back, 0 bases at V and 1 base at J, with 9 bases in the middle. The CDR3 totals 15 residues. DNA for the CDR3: TGTGCCAGCAGTTACTCGATAGGGGAGAACACTGAAGCTTTCTTT. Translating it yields CASSYSIGENTEAFF.

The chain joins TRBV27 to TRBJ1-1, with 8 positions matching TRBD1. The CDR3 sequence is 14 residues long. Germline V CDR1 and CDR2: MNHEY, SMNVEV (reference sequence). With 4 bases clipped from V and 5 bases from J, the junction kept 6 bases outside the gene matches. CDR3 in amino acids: CASSYDRGETEAFF. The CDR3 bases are TGTGCCAGCAGTTACGACAGGGGTGAGACTGAAGCTTTCTTT.